The sequence of this T cell receptor beta chain was determined in a study of T-cell reconstitution after alpha-beta-depleted transplantation in children. This clonotype was detected only a few times. Germline CDR1 reads MNHGY; CDR2 reads SVAAGI. Between the trimmed V and J ends, which lost 4 bases and 3 bases, there was a span of 19 bases. This CDR3 contains 17 residues. Construction of the TCRbeta library involved unique molecular identifiers. TCRdb redid the calling of the PCR reads with MiXCR, one entry per CDR3 protein. The table includes about 610,000 distinct CDR3 sequences, under 12% detected once.

The origin of this receptor is a human donor who donated a stem cell graft to a child with acute myeloid leukemia. The sample in question was PBMCs from the stem cell graft donor, obtained from the stem cell graft. The rearrangement joins TRBV6-9 to TRBJ1-3; tentatively, D is TRBD1 (5 bases). The CDR3 region is CASSLNPGRIDGNTIYF. CDR3 DNA sequence: TGTGCCAGCAGTTTAAACCCGGGACGGATTGATGGAAACACCATATATTTT.